Listed here is a single TCR beta chain. Its antigen is not identified. Trimming left V 4 bases short and J 9 bases short, with 13 bases between. CDR1 is SGHRS, CDR2 YFSETQ, per germline. The CDR3 extends over 12 amino acids. The data stem from a study of OX40 agonist ivuxolimab in advanced cancers. Overall study results and limits: In the expanded peripheral T cells, antigen specificity was never determined. At 0.1 to 3.0 mg/kg, CD4+ and CD8+ blood T cells expanded clonally by week 6.

Clones were sequenced by immunoSEQ multiplex PCR, and TCRdb holds only the in-frame ones, with some missing. The data contain just under 80,000 clones, approximately 84% of them singletons. The chain uses TRBV5-1 and TRBJ1-1; no clear D gene. The material was CD4+ or CD8+ T cells sorted from blood, obtained in a trial of the OX40 agonist ivuxolimab. The source of this sequence is an adult with an advanced solid tumor such as melanoma, head and neck, liver or kidney cancer. The CDR3 DNA sequence: TGCGCCAGCAGCGTTCGGACGGGAAAAGCTTTCTTT. This sequence encodes CASSVRTGKAFF. The whole variable domain, filled in from reference TRBV5-1 and TRBJ1-1, reads KAGVTQTPRYLIKTRGQQVTLSCSPISGHRSVSWYQQTPGQGLQFLFEYFSETQRNKGNFPGRFSGRQFSNSRSEMNVSTLELGDSALYLCASSVRTGKAFFGQGTRLTVV.